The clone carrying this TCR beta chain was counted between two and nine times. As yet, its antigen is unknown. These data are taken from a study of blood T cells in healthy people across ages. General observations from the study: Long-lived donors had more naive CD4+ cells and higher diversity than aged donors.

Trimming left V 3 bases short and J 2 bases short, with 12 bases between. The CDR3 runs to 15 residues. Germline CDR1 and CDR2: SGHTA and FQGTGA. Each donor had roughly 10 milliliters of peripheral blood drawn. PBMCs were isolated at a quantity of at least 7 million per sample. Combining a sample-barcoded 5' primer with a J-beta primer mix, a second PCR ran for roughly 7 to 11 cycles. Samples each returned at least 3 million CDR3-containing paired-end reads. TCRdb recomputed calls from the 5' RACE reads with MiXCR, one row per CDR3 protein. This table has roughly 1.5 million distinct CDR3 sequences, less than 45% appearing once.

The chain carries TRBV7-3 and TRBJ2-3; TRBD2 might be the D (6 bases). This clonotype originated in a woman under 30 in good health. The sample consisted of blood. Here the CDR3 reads CASSFLGGVTDTQYF. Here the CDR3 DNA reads TGTGCCAGCAGCTTCCTGGGGGGAGTCACAGATACGCAGTATTTT.